A single sample gave rise to the 23 T cell receptor beta chains below, sequenced in a study of T cells in Graves' hyperthyroidism and ophthalmopathy. Amplification targeted TCR beta CDR3 regions from RNA transcripts. During a first-round RT-PCR of the TCR CDR3, the HTBI primer set was used. TCRdb independently ran MiXCR on the multiplex PCR reads; one entry per CDR3 protein. The sample consists of 700,000 to 850,000 distinct CDR3 sequences, 30% to 40% of them appearing once. The sample was blood. The receptor set was obtained from a woman between 40 and 55 years old with Graves' hyperthyroidism.

This clonotype was counted a few times. The chain couples TRBV5-4 to TRBJ1-6, with D unclear. The V gene's germline CDR1 is SGHNT and CDR2 YYREEE (reference sequence). Trimming took off 3 bases at V and 1 base at J, with 8 bases between the two ends. The CDR3 length is 15 residues. CDR3 DNA sequence: TGTGCCAGCAGCTCATGGAGATCCTATAATTCACCCCTCCACTTT. Amino acid sequence: CASSSWRSYNSPLHF.

The genes are TRBV15 and TRBJ1-1, with D uncertain. There are 15 residues in the CDR3. Germline values: CDR1 LNHNV, CDR2 YYDKDF (reference sequence). Trimming shortened V by 1 base and J by 1 base, and 10 bases separated the two germline ends. The CDR3 coding sequence is TGTGCCACCAGCAGAGTCTCCGGGAGGAACACTGAAGCTTTCTTT. This sequence encodes CATSRVSGRNTEAFF.

This clonotype came up a few times. The rearrangement links TRBV25-1 to TRBJ2-2; D may match TRBD1 or TRBD2 (6 bases each). The V end was cut by 6 bases, the J end by 1 base, with 12 bases between. Germline V gene lookup returns CDR1 MGHDK and CDR2 SYGVNS. CDR3 length: 15 amino acids. Written as DNA, the CDR3 is TGTGCCAGCAGACCGGGGGCAGGGAACACCGGGGAGCTGTTTTTT. Its translation: CASRPGAGNTGELFF.

About this clonotype itself: This may stem from a read error, because a much larger clone lies one nucleotide away. V gene TRBV4-1 combines with J gene TRBJ2-7, with D possibly matching TRBD1 (6 bases). Germline loops: CDR1 MGHRA, CDR2 YSYEKL. The CDR3 length is 15 residues. The V end lost 3 bases, the J end lost 0 bases, and 12 bases lay between the germline ends. CDR3 sequence: CASSQDSPPSYEQYF. The DNA of the CDR3 is TGCGCCAGCAGCCAGGACAGTCCTCCCTCCTACGAGCAGTACTTC.

This clonotype occurred many times. This rearrangement joins TRBV6-2 or TRBV6-3 to TRBJ1-2, with a possible D match to TRBD1 (5 bases). The CDR3 loop spans 13 amino acids. Deletions cut 7 bases from V and 2 bases from J, with 11 bases between. CDR1 MNHEY and CDR2 SVGEGT come from the germline V gene. The CDR3 DNA reads TGTGCCAGCACCACCCGGGACAACTATGGCTACACCTTC. Amino acid sequence: CASTTRDNYGYTF.

Ten or more counts support this clonotype. This chain joins TRBV19 and TRBJ2-7; 9 bases map to TRBD1. Per germline, CDR1 LNHDA and CDR2 SQIVND (reference sequence). The CDR3 has 16 residues. V lost 5 bases, J lost 1 base, and 9 bases stayed unmatched. CDR3 nucleotides: TGTGCCAGTAGTCCAACACAGGGGGCGGCTTCCTACGAGCAGTACTTC. As protein: CASSPTQGAASYEQYF.

This clonotype was seen once. The junction and the germline gene differ at one end; a read error may be behind it. The rearrangement uses TRBV6-1 and TRBJ2-6, with D hard to call. The CDR3 contains 13 residues. Germline-derived CDR1 and CDR2 are MNHNS and SASEGT. The CDR3 region is CAGSAHGANVLTF. In DNA form, the CDR3 reads TGTGCCGGCAGCGCTCATGGGGCCAACGTCCTGACTTTC.

This chain uses TRBV28 with TRBJ2-2, with no clear D. Per germline, CDR1 MDHEN and CDR2 SYDVKM. V was pared by 8 bases and J by 10 bases, with 14 bases between. The CDR3 contains 12 residues. The CDR3 sequence is CASQMVLTELFF. The CDR3 DNA reads as TGTGCCAGCCAAATGGTCCTTACGGAGCTGTTTTTT.

The chain employs TRBV25-1 and TRBJ1-2; possibly TRBD1 for D (6 bases). The CDR3 loop spans 15 amino acids. Trimming shortened V by 7 bases and J by 5 bases, and 20 bases separated the two germline ends. Germline CDR1 MGHDK, CDR2 SYGVNS. DNA of the CDR3: TGTGCCAGCAACACAGGGCGCGCCGGATCTTATGGCTACACCTTC. Translated: CASNTGRAGSYGYTF.

V is TRBV4-2 and J is TRBJ2-7; D possibly corresponds to TRBD1 (6 bases). The CDR3 has 15 amino acids. V was trimmed by 0 bases and J by 4 bases, leaving 13 bases between them. Germline-derived CDR1 and CDR2 are LGHNA and YNFKEQ. DNA of the CDR3: TGTGCCAGCAGCCAAGAAGGCAGGGGTGGGTACGAGCAGTACTTC. Amino acid sequence: CASSQEGRGGYEQYF.

This chain joins TRBV9 and TRBJ2-3, with D unresolved. V was trimmed by 4 bases and J by 0 bases, leaving 12 bases between them. This CDR3 spans 15 amino acids. Germline assignment: CDR1 SGDLS and CDR2 YYNGEE. DNA of the CDR3: TGTGCCAGCAGCTTCGATCAAGGTAGCACAGATACGCAGTATTTT. Encoded protein: CASSFDQGSTDTQYF.

V and J are TRBV19 and TRBJ2-6, with a tentative D call TRBD2 (7 bases). This CDR3 contains 20 residues. Germline CDR1 reads LNHDA; CDR2 reads SQIVND (reference sequence). Trimming removed 3 bases at V and 1 base at J, with 22 bases between. CDR3 residues: CASSIRGRTGGGSGANVLTF. DNA for the CDR3: TGTGCCAGTAGTATTAGGGGACGGACGGGGGGCGGTTCTGGGGCCAACGTCCTGACTTTC.

With respect to this clonotype: A read error may explain this, as a much larger clone is one base away. The rearrangement uses TRBV2 and TRBJ1-2; 8 bases match TRBD1. The CDR3 spans 16 residues. CDR1 is SNHLY and CDR2 is FYNNEI in the germline V gene. V dropped 6 bases and J dropped 1; count of bases not matched to a gene: 10. The DNA of the CDR3 is TGTGCCAGCAGCTTCTCCACAGGGGGGCTTAACTATGGCTACACCTTC. Protein product: CASSFSTGGLNYGYTF.

The rearrangement uses TRBV29-1 and TRBJ2-5, with 9 bases that match TRBD1. The assigned J gene may be wrong: the sequence end matches TRBJ2-1 better. The CDR3 extends over 14 amino acids. CDR1 is SQVTM, CDR2 ANQGSEA, per germline. DNA for the CDR3: TGCAGCGTTGATGGGACAGGGTTGTGGGATGAGCAGTTCTTC. It translates to CSVDGTGLWDEQFF.

V and J are TRBV5-4 and TRBJ2-1; D is unclear. The J call may be faulty, since TRBJ2-7 better matches the DNA end. This CDR3 is built from 15 residues. Per the germline V gene, CDR1 is SGHNT and CDR2 is YYREEE (reference sequence). The CDR3 bases are TGTGCCAGCAGCTTTGGCGTTAGCTCCTACAATGAGCAGTACTTC. Amino acids: CASSFGVSSYNEQYF.

This clonotype was recorded at least ten times. DNA of the CDR3: TGCGCCAGCAGTGAGTCAGGGACTAGCGGGACTGAGACCCAGTACTTC. Residues: CASSESGTSGTETQYF. The chain has TRBV10-2 and TRBJ2-5; the match to TRBD2 covers 13 bases. In germline, CDR1 is WSHSY, CDR2 SAAADI. There are 16 residues in the CDR3. V lost 0 bases, J lost 5 bases, and 3 bases stayed unmatched.

This clonotype appeared many times. CDR3 amino acids: CASSLAGRATEAFF. CDR3 DNA: TGCGCCAGCAGCTTGGCCGGTAGGGCCACTGAAGCTTTCTTT. V usage is TRBV5-1 and J usage is TRBJ1-1, with no clear D. The length of the CDR3 is 14 residues. V was trimmed by 0 bases and J by 4 bases, leaving 10 bases between them. Germline assignment: CDR1 SGHRS and CDR2 YFSETQ.

This clonotype was seen a handful of times. The rearrangement uses TRBV25-1 and TRBJ2-5; tentative D call: TRBD1 (7 bases). This CDR3 comprises 15 residues. Trimming removed 6 bases at V and 4 bases at J, with 18 bases between. CDR1 and CDR2 from the germline V gene are MGHDK and SYGVNS. The DNA for the CDR3 is TGTGCCAGCAGGGCCTCCGCAGGGGGGAGAGAGACCCAGTACTTC. This encodes CASRASAGGRETQYF.

The chain couples TRBV5-1 to TRBJ1-2; 9 bases fit TRBD1. Germline V CDR1 and CDR2: SGHRS, YFSETQ. Losses at the gene ends were 1 base for V and 3 bases for J; bases not matched to a gene: 7. The CDR3 spans 16 residues. The CDR3 loop reads CASSLRDRAVDYGYTF. CDR3 in DNA: TGCGCCAGCAGCTTGAGGGACAGGGCTGTGGACTATGGCTACACCTTC.

This clonotype was counted a few times. The chain couples TRBV7-2 to TRBJ1-3; D is ambiguous. The V gene lost 5 bases and the J gene lost 0 bases, with 11 bases spanning the gap. This CDR3 contains 15 residues. Germline V gene data show CDR1 as SGHTA and CDR2 as FQGNSA. This CDR3 reads CASSLRISSGNTIYF. The CDR3 nucleotides read TGTGCCAGCAGCCTCCGGATAAGCTCTGGAAACACCATATATTTT.

This chain connects TRBV12-3 or TRBV12-4 to TRBJ1-2; no firm D call. CDR3 length: 13 residues. Trimming left V 3 bases short and J 3 bases short, with 8 bases between. CDR3 in amino acids: CASSLGNHYGYTF. The CDR3 coding sequence is TGTGCCAGCAGTTTGGGCAATCACTATGGCTACACCTTC.

The chain joins TRBV27 to TRBJ2-5; D is unclear. V was cut by 3 bases and J by 1 base, with 6 bases left in between. CDR1 and CDR2 from the germline V gene are MNHEY and SMNVEV (reference sequence). The CDR3 covers 13 residues. CDR3 loop: CASSFRSQETQYF. In DNA form, the CDR3 reads TGTGCCAGCAGTTTCAGGAGCCAAGAGACCCAGTACTTC.

Points on this clonotype: This may arise from a read error, as a much more abundant clone is one base away. J is TRBJ1-6 and V is TRBV5-1; TRBD1 might be the D (6 bases). Trimming cost V 2 bases and J 11 bases, with 20 bases left between them. The CDR3 contains 16 residues. Germline V CDR1 and CDR2: SGHRS, YFSETQ. CDR3 sequence (DNA): TGCGCCAGCAGCTTTAACAGGGCGATGGAAGGACCACCCCTCCACTTT. Translated: CASSFNRAMEGPPLHF.